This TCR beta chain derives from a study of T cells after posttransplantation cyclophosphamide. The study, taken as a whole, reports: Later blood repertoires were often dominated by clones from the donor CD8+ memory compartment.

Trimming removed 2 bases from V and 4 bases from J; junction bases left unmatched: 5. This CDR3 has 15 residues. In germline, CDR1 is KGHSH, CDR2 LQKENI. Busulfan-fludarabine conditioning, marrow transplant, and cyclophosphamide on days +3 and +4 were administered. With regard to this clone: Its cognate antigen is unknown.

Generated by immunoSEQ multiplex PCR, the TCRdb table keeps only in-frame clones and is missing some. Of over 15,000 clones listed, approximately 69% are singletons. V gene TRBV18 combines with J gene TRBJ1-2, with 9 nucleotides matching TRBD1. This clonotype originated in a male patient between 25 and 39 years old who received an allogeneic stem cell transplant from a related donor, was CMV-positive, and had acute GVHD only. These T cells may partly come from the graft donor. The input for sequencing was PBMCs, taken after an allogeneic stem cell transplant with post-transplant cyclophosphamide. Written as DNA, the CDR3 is TGTGCCAGCTCACCAATGGGACAGGGATCCTATGGCTACACCTTC. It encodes CASSPMGQGSYGYTF.